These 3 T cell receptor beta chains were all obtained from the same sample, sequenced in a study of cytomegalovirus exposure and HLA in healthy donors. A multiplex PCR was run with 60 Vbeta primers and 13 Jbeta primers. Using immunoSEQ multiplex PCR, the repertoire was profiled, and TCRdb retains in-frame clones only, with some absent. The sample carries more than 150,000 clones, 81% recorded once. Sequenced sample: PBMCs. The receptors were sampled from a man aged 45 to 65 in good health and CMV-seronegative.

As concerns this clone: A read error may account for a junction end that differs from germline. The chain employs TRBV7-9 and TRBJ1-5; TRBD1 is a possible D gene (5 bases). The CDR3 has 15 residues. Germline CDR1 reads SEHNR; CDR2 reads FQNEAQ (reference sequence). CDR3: CSSSPGGGLNQPQHF. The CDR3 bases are TGTTCCAGCAGCCCGGGGGGAGGCCTAAATCAGCCCCAGCATTTT.

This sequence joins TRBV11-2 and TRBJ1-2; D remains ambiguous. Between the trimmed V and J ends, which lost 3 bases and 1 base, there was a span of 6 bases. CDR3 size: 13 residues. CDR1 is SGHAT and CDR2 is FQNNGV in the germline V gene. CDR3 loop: CASSFGLNYGYTF. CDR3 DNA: TGTGCCAGCAGCTTTGGACTTAACTATGGCTACACCTTC.

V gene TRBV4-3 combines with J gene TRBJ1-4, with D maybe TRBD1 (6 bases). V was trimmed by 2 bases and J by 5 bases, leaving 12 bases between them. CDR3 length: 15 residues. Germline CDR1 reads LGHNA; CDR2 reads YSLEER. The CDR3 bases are TGCGCCAGCAGCCAATCACAGGGCCGAAATGAAAAACTGTTTTTT. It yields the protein CASSQSQGRNEKLFF.